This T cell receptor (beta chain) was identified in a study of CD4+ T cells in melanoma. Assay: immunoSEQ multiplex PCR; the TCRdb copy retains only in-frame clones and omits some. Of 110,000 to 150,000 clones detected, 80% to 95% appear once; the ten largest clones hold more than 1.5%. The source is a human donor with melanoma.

The CDR3 DNA reads TGTGCCAGCAGCAAGGGCCGATCACGACTAGCGGGGCCCACAGATACGCAGTATTTT. Amino acids: CASSKGRSRLAGPTDTQYF. The J gene is TRBJ2-3, the V gene TRBV21-1; the table's D gene call, TRBD2, was not cross checked with the DNA. TRBV21-1 is designated a pseudogene. The CDR3 contains 19 residues.